Below are 10 T cell receptor beta chains sequenced from a single sample in a study of CD8+ T cells in alopecia areata. Extraction of RNA preceded its reverse transcription into cDNA, which served as the sequencing template. The repertoire was sequenced with immunoSEQ multiplex PCR; TCRdb's copy has only in-frame clones and lacks some. The sample lists about 140,000 clones, about 88% seen once, with about 12% in the top ten. Treatment described: oral pan-JAK inhibitor, 5-10 mg twice daily. The sequences come from CD8+ T cells sorted from blood, collected at week 4, from a patient treated with tofacitinib. These TCRs come from a human donor with alopecia areata.

On this clone: Other DNA sequences in the same sample also yield this CDR3. V gene TRBV29-1 combines with J gene TRBJ2-7; no clear D. The CDR3 covers 12 residues. V was shortened by 4 bases and J by 0 bases, with 7 bases between the two germline ends. Germline-derived CDR1 and CDR2 are SQVTM and ANQGSEA. In nucleotides, the CDR3 is TGCAGCGTTGGCGATCCCTCCTACGAGCAGTACTTC. This codes for CSVGDPSYEQYF.

The genes are TRBV27 and TRBJ2-3, with TRBD2 matching 11 bases. There are 15 residues in the CDR3. Germline assignment: CDR1 MNHEY and CDR2 SMNVEV (reference sequence). V trimming: 5 bases; J trimming: 4 bases; junction bases outside the gene matches: 5. The DNA of the CDR3 is TGTGCCAGCAGTATGTTAGCGGGGGGGCCAGATACGCAGTATTTT. Translating gives CASSMLAGGPDTQYF.

The table lists this clone with a few counts. In DNA, the CDR3 is TGCGCCAGCAGCTTGCTCCCTTCTAGCGGGAGCCCCTACGAGCAGTACTTC. It encodes CASSLLPSSGSPYEQYF. The V call is TRBV5-1, the J call TRBJ2-7, with TRBD2 matching over 10 bases. CDR1 and CDR2 (germline): SGHRS, YFSETQ. After removal of 1 base from V and 2 bases from J, the junction contained 9 bases not matched to a gene. The CDR3 spans 17 residues.

V is TRBV9 and J is TRBJ2-1, with D possibly called TRBD1 or TRBD2 (5 bases each). Trimming cost V 0 bases and J 1 base, with 14 bases left between them. The CDR3 covers 17 residues. Germline V gene lookup returns CDR1 SGDLS and CDR2 YYNGEE. CDR3 sequence reads: CASSVAGGRVSYNEQFF. The CDR3, as DNA: TGTGCCAGCAGCGTAGCTGGAGGCAGGGTATCCTACAATGAGCAGTTCTTC. Complete variable domain (other parts from reference TRBV9 and TRBJ2-1): DSGVTQTPKHLITATGQRVTLRCSPRSGDLSVYWYQQSLDQGLQFLIQYYNGEERAKGNILERFSAQQFPDLHSELNLSSLELGDSALYFCASSVAGGRVSYNEQFFGPGTRLTVL.

The chain combines TRBV10-3 with TRBJ2-5; either TRBD1 or TRBD2 may supply D (5 bases each). Trimming removed 2 bases at V and 4 bases at J, with 11 bases between. The germline V gene encodes CDR1 ENHRY and CDR2 SYGVKD. CDR3 length: 14 amino acids. CDR3 in DNA: TGTGCCATCAGTGAGGATGGTGGGGGAGAGACCCAGTACTTC. Protein sequence: CAISEDGGGETQYF.

Of note for this clone: Other DNA sequences in this sample translate to the same CDR3. The chain uses TRBV9 and TRBJ2-7, with a tentative D call TRBD2 (6 bases). In germline, CDR1 is SGDLS, CDR2 YYNGEE. The CDR3 sequence is 14 residues long. V shed 0 bases and J shed 0 bases, with 7 bases lying between them. CDR3 DNA: TGTGCCAGCAGCGTAGGGCGGGACTCCTACGAGCAGTACTTC. Amino acid sequence: CASSVGRDSYEQYF. Full variable domain (rest looked up from reference TRBV9 and TRBJ2-7): DSGVTQTPKHLITATGQRVTLRCSPRSGDLSVYWYQQSLDQGLQFLIQYYNGEERAKGNILERFSAQQFPDLHSELNLSSLELGDSALYFCASSVGRDSYEQYFGPGTRLTVT.

CDR3 nucleotide sequence: TGCGCCAGCAGCTTGGGGACTAGCGGTGTTTCCTACAATGAGCAGTTCTTC. This codes for CASSLGTSGVSYNEQFF. The rearrangement uses TRBV5-1 and TRBJ2-1; 10 bases agree with TRBD2. Germline trimming cut 0 bases from V and 1 base from J; bases unmatched to any gene: 4. Germline CDR1 and CDR2: SGHRS and YFSETQ. The CDR3 is 17 residues long.

The chain employs TRBV7-8 and TRBJ2-7; 12 bases fit TRBD2. Germline trimming cut 1 base from V and 2 bases from J; bases unmatched to any gene: 0. The CDR3 length is 15 residues. Germline CDR1 SGHVS, CDR2 FQNEAQ. The CDR3 bases are TGTGCCAGCAGCTTAGGACTAGCGGGAGCCTACGAGCAGTACTTC. Translated, it gives CASSLGLAGAYEQYF.

The rearrangement joins TRBV7-9 to TRBJ2-3; D is tentatively TRBD1 or TRBD2 (5 bases each). Germline V CDR1 and CDR2: SEHNR, FQNEAQ (reference sequence). The CDR3 is made up of 17 amino acids. V shed 1 base and J shed 6 bases, with 20 bases lying between them. The CDR3 DNA reads TGTGCCAGCAGCTTAGGAAATAGTGCAGGGAGCCCGGATACGCAGTATTTT. Translation gives CASSLGNSAGSPDTQYF.

This clone was recorded a few times. This chain joins TRBV27 and TRBJ2-3; D is undetermined. Between the trimmed V and J ends, which lost 2 bases and 0 bases, there was a span of 15 bases. CDR3 length equals 17 residues. The germline V gene has CDR1 MNHEY and CDR2 SMNVEV (reference sequence). The CDR3 region is CASSLRGGRTSTDTQYF. DNA of the CDR3: TGTGCCAGCAGTTTAAGAGGTGGAAGAACTAGCACAGATACGCAGTATTTT.